One sample yielded the 27 T cell receptor beta chains listed below, sequenced in a study of OX40 agonist ivuxolimab in advanced cancers. Generated by immunoSEQ multiplex PCR, the TCRdb table keeps only in-frame clones and is missing some. The data hold tens of thousands of clones, with around 87% observed a single time. Sample: CD4+ or CD8+ T cells sorted from blood, taken in a trial of the OX40 agonist ivuxolimab. These receptor sequences come from an adult with an advanced solid tumor such as melanoma, head and neck, liver or kidney cancer.

The V call is TRBV21-1, the J call TRBJ1-4; the table's D call, TRBD1, has no DNA check behind it. TRBV21-1 has pseudogene status. This CDR3 is 14 amino acids long. CDR3 coding DNA: TGTGCCAGCCCTATCCGGGACAGTCTAAGCAAACTGTTTTTT. Its protein is CASPIRDSLSKLFF.

The chain links TRBV28 to TRBJ2-2; weak D call: TRBD1 (5 bases). In germline, CDR1 is MDHEN, CDR2 SYDVKM. V shed 6 bases and J shed 7 bases, with 18 bases lying between them. The CDR3 has 15 amino acids. The CDR3 bases are TGTGCCAGCAGCCCCCCTCAGGGAAACCTCGGGGAGCTGTTTTTT. This sequence encodes CASSPPQGNLGELFF.

The V gene is TRBV30, the J gene TRBJ2-5; D is possibly TRBD1 (5 bases). The CDR3 contains 11 residues. Trimming took off 4 bases at V and 2 bases at J, with 5 bases between the two ends. Germline CDR1 reads GTSNPN; CDR2 reads SVGIG (reference sequence). CDR3 sequence: CAWTGQETQYF. CDR3 sequence (DNA): TGTGCCTGGACAGGGCAAGAGACCCAGTACTTC.

CDR3 in DNA: TGTGCCAGCAGTTTGTTTGGCAGTCCAACCCAAGAGACCCAGTACTTC. Its translation: CASSLFGSPTQETQYF. This rearrangement joins TRBV28 to TRBJ2-5; the D is unclear. V gave up 3 bases and J gave up 1 base, with 15 bases separating them. Germline values: CDR1 MDHEN, CDR2 SYDVKM. The CDR3 loop spans 16 amino acids.

The genes are TRBV5-4 and TRBJ2-5; TRBD2 matches at 8 bases. Germline CDR1 is SGHNT and CDR2 is YYREEE (reference sequence). After removal of 0 bases from V and 2 bases from J, the junction contained 3 bases not matched to a gene. The length of the CDR3 is 15 residues. CDR3 coding DNA: TGTGCCAGCAGCTTGGTGCCTAGCGGGCAAGAGACCCAGTACTTC. Translation: CASSLVPSGQETQYF. The full variable domain, completed using reference TRBV5-4 and TRBJ2-5, is ETGVTQSPTHLIKTRGQQVTLRCSSQSGHNTVSWYQQALGQGPQFIFQYYREEENGRGNFPPRFSGLQFPNYSSELNVNALELDDSALYLCASSLVPSGQETQYFGPGTRLLVL.

The chain couples TRBV18 to TRBJ2-3; tentative D call: TRBD2 (5 bases). The CDR3 runs 15 residues. The V and J ends lost 3 bases and 0 bases respectively, with 10 bases between them. From germline, CDR1 is KGHSH and CDR2 LQKENI. Here the CDR3 reads CASSPSTGSTDTQYF. CDR3 bases: TGTGCCAGCTCACCGTCGACGGGAAGCACAGATACGCAGTATTTT.

The chain uses TRBV4-3 and TRBJ1-4; D gene ambiguous. The CDR3 runs to 14 residues. Per germline, CDR1 LGHNA and CDR2 YSLEER. V was pared by 2 bases and J by 5 bases, with 9 bases between. DNA of the CDR3: TGCGCCAGCAGCCAACCAGGTCGAAATGAAAAACTGTTTTTT. Translated: CASSQPGRNEKLFF.

This clone showed up just once. This chain links TRBV6-4 with TRBJ1-1; maybe TRBD1 (6 bases). Between the trimmed V and J ends, which lost 6 bases and 0 bases, there was a span of 11 bases. The CDR3 is made up of 14 amino acids. From germline, CDR1 is MRHNA and CDR2 SNTAGT. CDR3 sequence reads: CASSRGQLNTEAFF. DNA of the CDR3: TGTGCCAGCAGCCGAGGACAGTTGAACACTGAAGCTTTCTTT.

The J gene is TRBJ1-4, the V gene TRBV4-2, with TRBD1 identical over 12 bases. CDR1 is LGHNA, CDR2 YNFKEQ, per germline. The CDR3 sequence is 15 residues long. The trim removed 5 bases at V and 7 bases at J, leaving 5 bases unmatched. In nucleotides, the CDR3 is TGTGCCAGCAGCGTAGGGACAGGGGGCCGTGAAAAACTGTTTTTT. Its protein is CASSVGTGGREKLFF.

The rearrangement joins TRBV4-1 to TRBJ2-2; perhaps TRBD1 as D (5 bases). V was pared by 0 bases and J by 7 bases, with 15 bases between. The CDR3 has 16 amino acids. Germline-derived CDR1 and CDR2 are MGHRA and YSYEKL. CDR3 region: CASSQDAGRVNGELFF. Here the CDR3 DNA reads TGCGCCAGCAGCCAAGATGCAGGGCGAGTGAACGGGGAGCTGTTTTTT.

This clone is a singleton in its sample. The chain joins TRBV7-9 to TRBJ2-3; D is unresolved. V lost 5 bases, J lost 6 bases, and 15 bases lay in between. Germline-derived CDR1 and CDR2 are SEHNR and FQNEAQ (reference sequence). The CDR3 consists of 14 residues. CDR3 coding DNA: TGTGCCAGCAGCACCGCGAAGGTTAAGGATACGCAGTATTTT. This encodes CASSTAKVKDTQYF.

The V gene is TRBV30, the J gene TRBJ2-3, with a possible D match to TRBD2 (6 bases). This CDR3 has 15 amino acids. CDR1 is GTSNPN, CDR2 SVGIG, per germline (reference sequence). Trimming took off 0 bases at V and 4 bases at J, with 14 bases between the two ends. This chain's CDR3 is CAWSVRLTGADTQYF. The CDR3 coding sequence is TGTGCCTGGAGTGTAAGGCTAACGGGGGCAGATACGCAGTATTTT. Based on the CDR3 plus reference TRBV30 and TRBJ2-3, the full variable domain is SQTIHQWPATLVQPVGSPLSLECTVEGTSNPNLYWYRQAAGRGLQLLFYSVGIGQISSEVPQNLSASRPQDRQFILSSKKLLLSDSGFYLCAWSVRLTGADTQYFGPGTRLTVL.

The V and J genes are TRBV9 and TRBJ2-1, with 12 bases that match TRBD2. Germline CDR1 reads SGDLS; CDR2 reads YYNGEE. The CDR3 covers 18 residues. V shed 0 bases, J shed 5 bases, and the junction held 9 bases outside the gene matches. This CDR3 is CASSVGLGLAGLNNEQFF. In DNA form, the CDR3 reads TGTGCCAGCAGCGTAGGACTTGGACTAGCGGGATTAAACAATGAGCAGTTCTTC.

The chain has TRBV6-5 and TRBJ1-5; no firm D call. Germline assignment: CDR1 MNHEY and CDR2 SVGAGI. The length of the CDR3 is 15 residues. Trimming took off 1 base at V and 5 bases at J, with 12 bases between the two ends. This chain's CDR3 is CASSYLDGRDQPQHF. The CDR3 nucleotides are TGTGCCAGCAGTTACTTGGATGGTAGGGATCAGCCCCAGCATTTT.

The chain couples TRBV7-2 to TRBJ2-2; the D gene is possibly TRBD1 (5 bases). Germline CDR1 SGHTA, CDR2 FQGNSA. CDR3 length: 14 residues. V dropped 5 bases and J dropped 6 bases, with 13 bases sitting between them. CDR3 DNA sequence: TGTGCCAGCAGCGTCAGGGTAGATGCCGGGGAGCTGTTTTTT. Translating gives CASSVRVDAGELFF. Combining the CDR3 with reference TRBV7-2 and TRBJ2-2 gives the whole variable domain GAGVSQSPSNKVTEKGKDVELRCDPISGHTALYWYRQSLGQGLEFLIYFQGNSAPDKSGLPSDRFSAERTGGSVSTLTIQRTQQEDSAVYLCASSVRVDAGELFFGEGSRLTVL.

The V and J genes are TRBV27 and TRBJ2-7; 9 bases align to TRBD2. The V and J ends lost 4 bases and 5 bases, in that order; junction bases with no gene match: 6. Germline loops: CDR1 MNHEY, CDR2 SMNVEV (reference sequence). CDR3 size: 14 residues. CDR3 nucleotide sequence: TGTGCCAGCAGTTATGCTCTAGCGGGGCACGAGCAGTACTTC. This translates into CASSYALAGHEQYF.

The DNA for the CDR3 is TGCGCCAGCAGCTTGGCCGGGACGGGTAATGAAAAACTGTTTTTT. Translated: CASSLAGTGNEKLFF. The chain recombines TRBV5-1 with TRBJ1-4, with D perhaps TRBD1 (5 bases). Germline lookup yields CDR1 SGHRS and CDR2 YFSETQ. The V end lost 0 bases, the J end lost 4 bases, and 10 bases lay between the germline ends. The CDR3 length is 15 residues.

The chain uses TRBV5-1 and TRBJ1-4, with 8 bases that match TRBD1. The V gene end was trimmed by 4 bases and the J gene end by 5 bases; junction bases not matched to a gene: 4. The CDR3 contains 14 residues. Germline V gene lookup returns CDR1 SGHRS and CDR2 YFSETQ. CDR3 coding DNA: TGCGCCAGCAGCACGGGACAGGCGAATGAAAAACTGTTTTTT. It codes for CASSTGQANEKLFF.

The chain employs TRBV6-5 and TRBJ1-2; 9 nucleotides line up with TRBD1. This CDR3 contains 15 residues. The germline gives CDR1 MNHEY, CDR2 SVGAGI. J gave up 8 bases and V 2 bases, and 9 bases lay outside the gene matches. As DNA, the CDR3 is TGTGCCAGCAGTTACGCCCGGGACAGGGCGGAGGGCTACACCTTC. Its translation is CASSYARDRAEGYTF.

CDR3 residues: CASSYSAGSGTDTQYF. The CDR3, as DNA: TGTGCCAGCAGTTACTCTGCAGGGTCTGGCACAGATACGCAGTATTTT. The chain carries TRBV6-5 and TRBJ2-3; TRBD1 might be the D (5 bases). Germline V gene sequence: CDR1 MNHEY, CDR2 SVGAGI. The CDR3 length is 16 residues. The V end lost 0 bases, the J end lost 1 base, and 11 bases lay between the germline ends.

The count of this clone is one. The rearrangement uses TRBV4-3 and TRBJ1-2, with D maybe TRBD1 (6 bases). With 1 base removed from V and 4 bases from J, the gap between germline ends came to 13 bases. CDR1 is LGHNA and CDR2 is YSLEER in the germline V gene. This CDR3 has 15 amino acids. DNA for the CDR3: TGCGCCAGCAGCCAAGCCAATACAGGGAGCTATGGCTACACCTTC. Amino acids: CASSQANTGSYGYTF.

The chain employs TRBV7-8 and TRBJ2-7; 8 bases line up with TRBD2. The V gene's germline CDR1 is SGHVS and CDR2 FQNEAQ. The CDR3 has 15 amino acids. With V trimmed by 4 bases and J by 3 bases, 8 bases remained unmatched. The CDR3 is CASSSRVAGNYEQYF. The DNA of the CDR3 is TGTGCCAGCAGCTCCCGCGTAGCGGGAAACTACGAGCAGTACTTC.

The chain has TRBV30 and TRBJ1-5; tentative D call: TRBD1 (5 bases). The CDR3 totals 13 residues. V shed 5 bases and J shed 4 bases, with 12 bases lying between them. CDR1 GTSNPN and CDR2 SVGIG come from the germline V gene (reference sequence). Written as DNA, the CDR3 is TGTGCCTGGGCCGGGACTTATAATCAGCCCCAGCATTTT. It specifies CAWAGTYNQPQHF. The full variable domain, completed using reference TRBV30 and TRBJ1-5, is SQTIHQWPATLVQPVGSPLSLECTVEGTSNPNLYWYRQAAGRGLQLLFYSVGIGQISSEVPQNLSASRPQDRQFILSSKKLLLSDSGFYLCAWAGTYNQPQHFGDGTRLSIL.

This sequence joins TRBV9 and TRBJ2-1, with a weak D call TRBD1 (5 bases). V lost 0 bases and J lost 6, with 16 bases in between. The CDR3 sequence is 16 residues long. In germline, CDR1 is SGDLS, CDR2 YYNGEE. The CDR3 DNA follows: TGTGCCAGCAGCGTAGGGGTCAGGGAATATCTCAATGAGCAGTTCTTC. Translating it yields CASSVGVREYLNEQFF.

The CDR3 spells CASSRLAGNTIYF. In DNA form, the CDR3 reads TGTGCCAGCAGTAGGTTAGCTGGAAACACCATATATTTT. The rearrangement uses TRBV2 and TRBJ1-3, with D unclear. Germline CDR1 is SNHLY and CDR2 is FYNNEI. There are 13 residues in the CDR3. V lost 5 bases and J 2 bases, leaving 7 bases between the germline ends. Supplemented by reference TRBV2 and TRBJ1-3, the full variable domain reads EPEVTQTPSHQVTQMGQEVILRCVPISNHLYFYWYRQILGQKVEFLVSFYNNEISEKSEIFDDQFSVERPDGSNFTLKIRSTKLEDSAMYFCASSRLAGNTIYFGEGSWLTVV.

This clone appeared once. The rearrangement uses TRBV28 and TRBJ2-2, with a tentative D call TRBD2 (6 bases). Trimming stripped 6 bases from V and 10 bases from J, with 18 bases between. The CDR3 sequence is 14 residues long. Per germline, CDR1 MDHEN and CDR2 SYDVKM. The CDR3 spells CASSPGTAFLELFF. The CDR3 DNA follows: TGTGCCAGCAGCCCAGGGACTGCCTTTTTGGAGCTGTTTTTT.

The rearrangement uses TRBV7-9 and TRBJ2-2, with 8 bases fitting TRBD1. After removal of 5 bases from V and 1 base from J, the junction contained 9 bases not matched to a gene. The germline CDR1 and CDR2 sequences are SEHNR and FQNEAQ (reference sequence). This CDR3 has 17 amino acids. The CDR3 is CASSLQPGQGNTGELFF. CDR3 DNA sequence: TGTGCCAGCAGCCTTCAACCAGGACAGGGGAACACCGGGGAGCTGTTTTTT.